The T cell receptor beta chain under discussion was sequenced for a study of blood T cell repertoires in COVID-19. Here immunoSEQ multiplex PCR was the method, and the copy in TCRdb shows in-frame clones only, minus some. Of more than 250,000 clones listed, 92% were seen once; the top ten hold about 18%. Membership in each cohort depended on participant-reported clinical history. The CDR3 runs to 11 residues. Germline V lookup: CDR1 LNHNV, CDR2 YYDKDF (reference sequence). V was cut by 4 bases and J by 9 bases, with 9 bases left in between. The source is a woman in her thirties who had recovered from COVID-19. The material sequenced was PBMCs or T cells enriched from blood (not recorded which). The rearrangement joins TRBV15 to TRBJ1-1; D unresolved. In DNA form, the CDR3 reads TGTGCCACCAGCAATAGTCAACAAGCTTTCTTT. This encodes CATSNSQQAFF.